Listed below are T cell receptor beta chains from one sample, sequenced in a study of blood T cells in healthy people across ages. TCRdb re-derived calls from the 5' RACE reads in MiXCR, one entry per CDR3 protein. The data hold roughly 550,000 distinct CDR3 sequences, with approximately 25% observed a single time. These data were also reused for a study on T cells of mothers and their children.

Material: blood. The receptors were sampled from a boy younger than 18 in good health. Both conserved end residues are trimmed from each CDR3.

TRBJ2-3,TRBV9,ASSVLKGVGTDTQY
TRBJ2-3,TRBV27,ASTRTGGGTDTQY
TRBJ2-5,TRBV7-8,ASSLASRMGETQY
TRBJ2-1,TRBV28,ASRDRDIFGEQF
TRBJ1-2,TRBV5-1,ASSLRGAEGYT
TRBJ1-3,TRBV12-3/TRBV12-4,ASSAPGGVSGNTIY
TRBJ2-5,TRBV14,ASSQETVPQYWGTQY
TRBJ2-3,TRBV6-6,ASRPLAESPDTQY
TRBJ1-4,TRBV10-3,AISAFTGTDEKLF
-,TRBV6-1,ASRAWGYEQY
TRBJ2-1,TRBV20-1,SARELAGGFYEQF
TRBJ2-7,TRBV18,ASSGSGCEQY
-,TRBV9,ASSVRTSGRKCSYEQY
TRBJ2-1,TRBV7-3,ASSLKGGPGYNEQF
TRBJ2-1,TRBV4-1,ASSQPYQKPYNEQF
TRBJ1-5,TRBV6-1,ASSDIKFGGRSQPQH
TRBJ2-3,TRBV4-2,ASSQKSTDTQY
-,TRBV7-2,ASSFGLAGVQF
TRBJ1-5,TRBV20-1,SAKTGRNQPQH
TRBJ2-7,TRBV7-2,ASSLVTGQGVYEQY
TRBJ2-1,TRBV4-3,ASSQVVGGLSSYNEQF
TRBJ1-2,TRBV30,AWSPPDVGYT
TRBJ2-5,TRBV5-1,ASTRDGEETQY
TRBJ1-2,TRBV3-1,ASSQGVVLGYT
TRBJ2-1,TRBV15,ATRSTRTVGSYNEQF
TRBJ1-5,TRBV7-2,ASSLAGRGGNQPQH
TRBJ1-6,TRBV3-1,ASSQAGTGGQSPLH
TRBJ1-5,TRBV4-1,ASSQDGNQPQH
TRBJ2-2,TRBV11-2,ASSLAAGTIANTGELF
TRBJ2-3,TRBV7-2,ASRPGGPWTDTQY
TRBJ2-1,TRBV13,ASSLLAGDNEQF
TRBJ2-3,TRBV6-4,ASSLSNTDTQY
TRBJ2-4,TRBV30,AWSGTGLNIQY
TRBJ2-7,TRBV27,ASGDLRHYEQY
TRBJ1-2,TRBV29-1,SVEYGYT